These T cell receptor beta chains were read from a single sample in a study of Graves' ophthalmopathy and Graves' hyperthyroidism. MiXCR, run by TCRdb on the multiplex PCR reads, gives a single entry per CDR3 protein. The sample includes hundreds of thousands of distinct CDR3 sequences, 22% of them seen just once. The sequencing input was peripheral blood. Receptors were obtained from a woman under 30 with stable Graves' hyperthyroidism. Some clones in this sample may be carry-over from other donors' samples. Each CDR3 is given with its conserved first and last residue. The D gene is left open where the match is weak. Clone size is stated in some rows and not others, as once, few, many or a class when expanded.

clone_size	d_call	v_call	j_call	cdr3_nt	cdr3_aa
many	NA	TRBV20-1	TRBJ2-7	TGCAGTGCTAGAGAGGTGGTCGACGAGCAGTACTTC	CSAREVVDEQYF
many	NA	TRBV12-3/TRBV12-4	TRBJ2-2	TGTGCCAGCAGTTCCAACACCGGGGAGCTGTTTTTT	CASSSNTGELFF
NA	NA	TRBV15	TRBJ2-5	TGTGCCACCAGCAGTCCTTCCCGATCAGGGGTAGAGACCCAGTACTTC	CATSSPSRSGVETQYF
few	TRBD1	TRBV6-1	TRBJ1-1	TGTGCCACCGGACAGGGCGGTGAAGCTTTCTTT	CATGQGGEAFF
many	TRBD2	TRBV19	TRBJ2-5	TGTGCCAGTAAGCTAGCGGGGGTGGAGACCCAGTACTTC	CASKLAGVETQYF
NA	NA	TRBV28	TRBJ2-3	TGTGCCAGCAGTTTAGCCGCGACTGCCTATACGCAGTATTTT	CASSLAATAYTQYF
NA	NA	TRBV12-3/TRBV12-4	TRBJ1-1	TGTGCCAGCAGTCACAATTTCGGACAAATTGAAGCTTTCTTT	CASSHNFGQIEAFF
few	TRBD1	TRBV6-1	TRBJ2-5	TGTGCCAGCAGCCTTACAGGGGGCGACCCTTATGAGACCCAGTACTTC	CASSLTGGDPYETQYF
once	NA	TRBV28	TRBJ2-5	TGTGCCAGCACCGAGGGACGGGACCAAGAGACCCAGTACTTC	CASTEGRDQETQYF
many	TRBD1	TRBV20-1	TRBJ1-1	TGCAGTGCTAGACAGGGGGCAGCTGAAGCTTTCTTT	CSARQGAAEAFF
few	NA	TRBV4-1	TRBJ2-7	TGCGCCAGCAGCCAAGCGGTGATGAACGAGCAGTACTTC	CASSQAVMNEQYF
few	TRBD2	TRBV10-3	TRBJ2-4	TGTGCCATCAGTGGGGGGGGAGGGGAAAACATTCAGTACTTC	CAISGGGGENIQYF
NA	NA	TRBV6-1	TRBJ2-2	TGTGCCAGCAGCCCCGGGGCGGGGGCCTACACCGGGGAGCTGTTTTTT	CASSPGAGAYTGELFF
NA	NA	TRBV20-1	TRBJ1-2	TGCAGTGCTAGAGATGATGGGGCAGTCGGCTACACCTTC	CSARDDGAVGYTF
NA	NA	TRBV18	TRBJ2-2	TGTGCCAGCTCAACCCCTCCGGGGCTGTTTTTT	CASSTPPGLFF
many	NA	TRBV6-1	TRBJ2-2	TGTGCCAGCAGTGAAGCGTTGTGGGGCACCGGGGAGCTGTTTTTT	CASSEALWGTGELFF
NA	TRBD2	TRBV6-5	TRBJ2-5	TGTGCCAGCAGTTATCCGACTCGGGGGGGAGAGGGCGAGACCCAGTACTTC	CASSYPTRGGEGETQYF
NA	TRBD1	TRBV28	TRBJ1-5	TGTGCCAGCAGGAAGACAGGGGATCAGCCCCAGCATTTT	CASRKTGDQPQHF
NA	NA	TRBV28	TRBJ2-7	TGTGCCAGCAGCGAGACAAGGGCGGGCTACGAGCAGTACTTC	CASSETRAGYEQYF
NA	TRBD1	TRBV12-3/TRBV12-4	TRBJ1-1	TGTGCCAGCAGGGGACAGGGCTTGACTGAAGCTTTCTTT	CASRGQGLTEAFF
many	NA	TRBV30	TRBJ2-6	TGTGCCTGGACCAGCAGTATCTCTGGGGCCAACGTCCTGACTTTC	CAWTSSISGANVLTF
NA	NA	TRBV28	TRBJ2-7	TGTGCCAGCCGCTTACCTGGATTGGGGACCTCCTACGAGCAGTACTTC	CASRLPGLGTSYEQYF
many	NA	TRBV6-5	TRBJ2-6	TGTGCCAGCAGTTACGAGGGCTCTGGGGCCAACGTCCTGACTTTC	CASSYEGSGANVLTF
NA	NA	TRBV19	TRBJ2-2	TGTGCCAGTAGTAAAGTCCGACTAGATTCGAACACCGGGGAGCTGTTTTTT	CASSKVRLDSNTGELFF
many	TRBD2	TRBV10-3	TRBJ2-5	TGTGCCATCAATCGAGCGGGGAGGGAAGAGACCCAGTACTTC	CAINRAGREETQYF
NA	NA	TRBV6-1	TRBJ2-7	TGTGCCAGCAGATCCGGTGGCCTAGAGCCCTACGAGCAGTACTTC	CASRSGGLEPYEQYF
NA	NA	TRBV6-1	TRBJ1-5	TGTGCCAGCAGTGAAGGTTGGGTAGGTCAGCCCCAGCATTTT	CASSEGWVGQPQHF
many	NA	TRBV6-2/TRBV6-3	TRBJ2-7	TGTGCCAGCAGTTACTACCCGGACGAGCAGTACTTC	CASSYYPDEQYF
few	TRBD2	TRBV25-1	TRBJ2-3	TGTGCCAGCAGTGAACGGGGGGGTGCAGATACGCAGTATTTT	CASSERGGADTQYF
NA	NA	TRBV7-8	TRBJ1-1	TGTGCCAGCAGCTCGTCCGGGACGGGCACTGAAGCTTTCTTT	CASSSSGTGTEAFF
many	NA	TRBV7-2	TRBJ2-7	TGTGCCAGCAGCTTATTGCAGGACCTTTCGGAATACGAGCAGTACTTC	CASSLLQDLSEYEQYF
NA	NA	TRBV12-5	TRBJ2-5	TGTGCTAGTGGTTTGGTACAAGGTAACCAAGAGACCCAGTACTTC	CASGLVQGNQETQYF
many	TRBD1	TRBV27	TRBJ1-2	TGTGCCAGCAGTCGGTCCGGGACAGGGCGTTATGGCTACACCTTC	CASSRSGTGRYGYTF
many	TRBD1	TRBV6-1	TRBJ1-3	TGTGCCAGCAGTATGGACAGGGGTGCGGACATATATTTT	CASSMDRGADIYF
many	TRBD2	TRBV11-2	TRBJ2-7	TGTGCCAGCAGCTTAGTCATTCAGAGGGAGGGGAACTACTACGAGCAGTACTTC	CASSLVIQREGNYYEQYF
NA	NA	TRBV18	TRBJ1-2	TGTGCCAGCTCACCAAGATGGGCGGAAGTCAGAGACTATGGCTACACCTTC	CASSPRWAEVRDYGYTF
many	NA	TRBV6-5	TRBJ1-5	TGTGCCAGCAGTTACTCTGGGTCGGGGTTACAGCCCCAGCATTTT	CASSYSGSGLQPQHF
NA	TRBD2	TRBV20-1	TRBJ2-2	TGCAGTGCCAACCACCTTAGCGGGATGGCGAACACCGGGGAGCTGTTTTTT	CSANHLSGMANTGELFF
many	NA	TRBV6-4	TRBJ2-3	TGTGCCAGCAGTGACTTAGCAGATAGCACAGATACGCAGTATTTT	CASSDLADSTDTQYF
many	NA	TRBV4-1	TRBJ1-2	TGCGCCAGCAGCCAAGATATTGGGGTCTCCGGCTACACCTTC	CASSQDIGVSGYTF
few	TRBD1	TRBV5-6	TRBJ2-2	TGTGCCAGCAGCAGGGTACCGGGACAGGGCACCGGGGAGCTGTTTTTT	CASSRVPGQGTGELFF
NA	TRBD2	TRBV25-1	TRBJ2-5	TGTGCCAGCAGTCGAGCGGGAGGGCCCTCTGAGGAGACCCAGTACTTC	CASSRAGGPSEETQYF
many	TRBD2	TRBV30	TRBJ2-7	TGTGCCTGGAGTGTTTTTGCGGGGGGACCCAATATCGACGAGCAGTACTTC	CAWSVFAGGPNIDEQYF
NA	TRBD1	TRBV24-1	TRBJ2-4	TGTGCCACCAGTGAAAGTACGGGACAGGGTGGCTATGAGCAGTACTTC	CATSESTGQGGYEQYF
many	NA	TRBV28	TRBJ2-2	TGTGCCAGCAGTTTACCCCGTGGGGGAGTGGGGACCGGGGAGCTGTTTTTT	CASSLPRGGVGTGELFF
many	TRBD1	TRBV24-1	TRBJ2-5	TGTGCCACCAGTGAAGGGACAGGGCCAGAAGAGACCCAGTACTTC	CATSEGTGPEETQYF